Reported below is one TCR beta chain. Its specificity is not known. Expressed TCRB transcripts were sequenced, since all the RNA that had been isolated was reverse transcribed. Method: immunoSEQ multiplex PCR; TCRdb's copy keeps in-frame clones and lacks some. Among 100,000 to 150,000 clones listed, around 16% were seen once. Germline V gene lookup returns CDR1 MDHEN and CDR2 SYDVKM. CDR3 size: 14 residues. J lost 4 bases, V lost 4 bases, and 4 bases had no gene match. The data originate from a study of beta chain features in type 1 diabetes. Findings of the study overall: Shorter TCRB CDR3s, moderately but significantly so, marked every one of the four CD4+ subsets in Type 1 diabetes patients. There was no resolution here of whether HLA type influences TCRB rearrangement.

This sequence joins TRBV28 and TRBJ2-5; 9 nucleotides agree with TRBD1. The specimen sequenced was central memory CD4+ T cells from blood. The clonotype originates from a man younger than 30 with type 1 diabetes. Written as DNA, the CDR3 is TGTGCCAGCAGTTCTCGACAGGGGGTAGAGACCCAGTACTTC. It specifies CASSSRQGVETQYF.